These 28 T cell receptor beta chains came from one sample sequenced in a study of PD-L1 blockade in urothelial cancer. Clones were sequenced by immunoSEQ multiplex PCR, and TCRdb holds only the in-frame ones, with some missing. The table has 45,000 to 70,000 clones, 85% seen once; the top ten hold 15% to 18%. Time point in this sample: pretreatment peripheral blood. The sample here was PBMCs, taken around atezolizumab (anti-PD-L1) treatment. The receptors originated from a man between 65 and 85 years old with urothelial cancer.

The V gene is TRBV5-1, the J gene TRBJ2-7; a possible D gene is TRBD1 (6 bases). Trimming cost V 2 bases and J 3 bases, with 12 bases left between them. CDR1 is SGHRS and CDR2 is YFSETQ in the germline V gene. This CDR3 has 14 residues. The CDR3: CASSFTGSDYEQYF. In DNA, the CDR3 is TGCGCCAGCAGCTTCACAGGGTCCGACTACGAGCAGTACTTC.

The V call is TRBV18, the J call TRBJ2-7; 8 positions match TRBD2. J was trimmed by 2 bases and V by 0 bases; bases with no gene match: 6. The CDR3 consists of 16 residues. Germline V gives CDR1 KGHSH, CDR2 LQKENI. In nucleotides, the CDR3 is TGTGCCAGCTCACCACCAAGCGGGAGCCCCCCCTACGAGCAGTACTTC. It yields the protein CASSPPSGSPPYEQYF.

The V gene is TRBV11-2, the J gene TRBJ2-1, with TRBD1 matching over 7 bases. The trim removed 0 bases at V and 4 bases at J, leaving 12 bases unmatched. CDR3 length equals 18 residues. Germline loops: CDR1 SGHAT, CDR2 FQNNGV. CDR3 DNA: TGTGCCAGCAGCTTAGAGTTGGGGACAGTAAAGGGGTACAATGAGCAGTTCTTC. Translating it yields CASSLELGTVKGYNEQFF.

The rearrangement uses TRBV28 and TRBJ2-1; possible D gene TRBD1, 5 bases. Germline-derived CDR1 and CDR2 are MDHEN and SYDVKM. The CDR3 has 12 residues. Trimming took 6 bases from V and 10 from J, leaving 13 bases between them. The CDR3 sequence is CASRSAYREQFF. In nucleotides, the CDR3 is TGTGCCAGCAGGTCGGCCTACAGGGAGCAGTTCTTC. The entire variable domain, with the rest obtained from reference TRBV28 and TRBJ2-1, is as follows: DVKVTQSSRYLVKRTGEKVFLECVQDMDHENMFWYRQDPGLGLRLIYFSYDVKMKEKGDIPEGYSVSREKKERFSLILESASTNQTSMYLCASRSAYREQFFGPGTRLTVL.

The genes are TRBV7-9 and TRBJ1-1; D is uncertain. This CDR3 contains 17 residues. Germline loops: CDR1 SEHNR, CDR2 FQNEAQ (reference sequence). Trimming cost V 0 bases and J 4 bases, with 18 bases left between them. CDR3 sequence: CASSLAVALESGTEAFF. In nucleotides, the CDR3 is TGTGCCAGCAGCTTAGCCGTTGCCTTGGAGTCTGGCACTGAAGCTTTCTTT.

CDR3 coding DNA: TGTGCCAGCAGTGAAGTCCTCGGCGGAAGATGGGGGGAGCTGTTTTTT. It codes for CASSEVLGGRWGELFF. The chain couples TRBV6-1 to TRBJ2-2; D call uncertain. CDR3 length: 16 amino acids. CDR1 is MNHNS and CDR2 is SASEGT in the germline V gene. V lost 1 base and J 8 bases, leaving 17 bases between the germline ends.

V usage is TRBV27 and J usage is TRBJ2-2; 8 bases are shared with TRBD1. This CDR3 is built from 17 residues. Germline CDR1 is MNHEY and CDR2 is SMNVEV (reference sequence). The ends lost 2 bases at V and 3 bases at J; junction bases unmatched: 8. CDR3 coding DNA: TGTGCCAGCAGTTTACAGGGGGCGTTTTGGTACACCGGGGAGCTGTTTTTT. This translates into CASSLQGAFWYTGELFF.

The gene calls are TRBV4-1 and TRBJ2-1; TRBD2 matches at 9 bases. Losses at the gene ends were 3 bases for V and 5 bases for J; bases not matched to a gene: 14. The V gene's germline CDR1 is MGHRA and CDR2 YSYEKL. The CDR3 runs to 18 residues. For the CDR3, the DNA is TGCGCCAGCAGCCAGGGACGGGAAGGGACTAGCCCCCACAATGAGCAGTTCTTC. This sequence encodes CASSQGREGTSPHNEQFF.

V usage is TRBV7-9 and J usage is TRBJ2-2, with TRBD2 identical over 7 bases. CDR3 length: 15 residues. Germline values: CDR1 SEHNR, CDR2 FQNEAQ (reference sequence). V lost 7 bases, J lost 6 bases, and 11 bases stayed unmatched. DNA for the CDR3: TGTGCCAGCACCTACGGACTAGTTATCGCCGGGGAGCTGTTTTTT. Translation gives CASTYGLVIAGELFF.

This sequence joins TRBV2 and TRBJ2-2, with 7 positions matching TRBD1. V lost 3 bases to trimming and J lost 2 bases; unmatched junction nucleotides: 3. CDR1 SNHLY and CDR2 FYNNEI come from the germline V gene. This CDR3 contains 15 residues. The CDR3 protein is CASSEGQLNTGELFF. CDR3 coding DNA: TGTGCCAGCAGTGAGGGACAGCTAAACACCGGGGAGCTGTTTTTT.

The chain combines TRBV10-3 with TRBJ2-7; possibly TRBD2 for D (7 bases). V lost 2 bases to trimming and J lost 5 bases, with 19 bases between them. Germline CDR1 and CDR2: ENHRY and SYGVKD. This CDR3 comprises 16 residues. The chain's CDR3 is CAISEVSGGTKDEQYF. In DNA, the CDR3 is TGTGCCATCAGTGAGGTCTCGGGGGGCACTAAGGACGAGCAGTACTTC.

This clone was counted once. The V gene is TRBV7-2, the J gene TRBJ2-1, with 8 bases fitting TRBD2. V lost 5 bases to trimming and J lost 5 bases; unmatched junction nucleotides: 5. Looked up from germline, CDR1 is SGHTA and CDR2 is FQGNSA. This CDR3 spans 14 amino acids. CDR3 DNA: TGTGCCAGCAGCGATCGACTAGCGAACAATGAGCAGTTCTTC. This sequence encodes CASSDRLANNEQFF.

This clone was recorded once. The V gene is TRBV12-2, the J gene TRBJ1-2; the table's TRBD1 call for D was not verified on the DNA. TRBV12-2 is shown as a pseudogene. This CDR3 is 17 amino acids long. CDR3 sequence: CASRPGAPRWANYGYTF. The CDR3 region has the DNA TGTGCAAGTCGCCCTGGGGCGCCCCGCTGGGCTAACTATGGCTACACCTTC.

The rearrangement uses TRBV15 and TRBJ2-3; the match to TRBD1 covers 9 bases. The length of the CDR3 is 19 residues. In germline, CDR1 is LNHNV, CDR2 YYDKDF (reference sequence). V lost 0 bases to trimming and J lost 0 bases; unmatched junction nucleotides: 10. CDR3 residues: CATSRDIGQGTTSTDTQYF. CDR3 nucleotides: TGTGCCACCAGCAGAGATATAGGACAGGGGACAACTAGCACAGATACGCAGTATTTT.

The chain employs TRBV10-3 and TRBJ2-7; D may be TRBD1 (5 bases). Trimming shortened V by 2 bases and J by 2 bases, and 13 bases separated the two germline ends. This CDR3 has 15 residues. Germline CDR1 reads ENHRY; CDR2 reads SYGVKD. CDR3 DNA: TGTGCCATCAGTGAGATCCAGGGCCCAACCTACGAGCAGTACTTC. Translated, it gives CAISEIQGPTYEQYF.

The V call is TRBV29-1, the J call TRBJ2-3; tentative D call: TRBD1 (5 bases). Per germline, CDR1 SQVTM and CDR2 ANQGSEA. V lost 7 bases, J lost 4 bases, and 12 bases lay in between. The CDR3 contains 12 residues. The CDR3, as DNA: TGCAGCGCCTCCAGGGCTTCAGATACGCAGTATTTT. Protein sequence: CSASRASDTQYF.

The table lists this clone with a few counts. This sequence joins TRBV6-1 and TRBJ2-7, with a weak D call TRBD1 (7 bases). Germline CDR1 is MNHNS and CDR2 is SASEGT. CDR3 length: 15 amino acids. V lost 2 bases and J lost 5, with 16 bases in between. The CDR3 protein is CASSESAGGMDEQYF. CDR3 sequence (DNA): TGTGCCAGCAGTGAATCGGCAGGGGGGATGGACGAGCAGTACTTC.

The genes are TRBV6-1 and TRBJ2-7; perhaps TRBD2 as D (5 bases). This CDR3 spans 12 amino acids. The germline gives CDR1 MNHNS, CDR2 SASEGT. V was cut by 6 bases and J by 6 bases, with 12 bases left in between. The CDR3 nucleotides are TGTGCCAGCAGGAGGGCCCAAGGCGAGCAGTACTTC. Translated: CASRRAQGEQYF.

In the case of this clone: Mismatch with germline at one junction end may stem from a read error. The chain uses TRBV18 and TRBJ2-3; 8 bases map to TRBD2. The CDR3 covers 14 residues. Per germline, CDR1 KGHSH and CDR2 LQKENI. The CDR3 here is CASSSSGSRDTQYF. DNA of the CDR3: TGTGCCAGCTCAAGCAGCGGGAGCAGAGATACGCAGTATTTT.

This sequence joins TRBV30 and TRBJ2-5; unclear D gene. Germline lookup yields CDR1 GTSNPN and CDR2 SVGIG (reference sequence). Between the trimmed V and J ends, which lost 0 bases and 0 bases, there was a span of 5 bases. This CDR3 contains 13 residues. CDR3 loop: CAWSVANQETQYF. Written as DNA, the CDR3 is TGTGCCTGGAGTGTAGCCAACCAAGAGACCCAGTACTTC.

Details on this clone: This sample includes further DNA sequences coding for the same CDR3. The chain combines TRBV19 with TRBJ2-7, with 9 bases identical to TRBD1. Germline lookup yields CDR1 LNHDA and CDR2 SQIVND (reference sequence). The V segment lost 3 bases and the J segment 4 bases; nucleotides outside the gene matches: 4. The CDR3 sequence is 14 residues long. This chain's CDR3 is CASSIGTGKYEQYF. CDR3 in DNA: TGTGCCAGTAGTATCGGGACAGGGAAATACGAGCAGTACTTC.

About this clone itself: The sample has other DNA sequences that encode this CDR3 too. The genes are TRBV2 and TRBJ2-1, with a weak D call TRBD2 (7 bases). The CDR3 has 17 residues. Looked up from germline, CDR1 is SNHLY and CDR2 is FYNNEI. Trimming removed 9 bases from V and 3 bases from J, with 24 bases in between. CDR3 protein: CASSSQRGGTIYNEQFF. The CDR3 nucleotides read TGTGCCAGTAGCTCACAAAGGGGGGGGACAATCTACAATGAGCAGTTCTTC.

The chain uses TRBV28 and TRBJ2-7; 9 nucleotides agree with TRBD1. CDR3 length: 15 amino acids. Germline-derived CDR1 and CDR2 are MDHEN and SYDVKM. J lost 0 bases, V lost 9 bases, and 9 bases had no gene match. CDR3 nucleotide sequence: TGTGCCAGTTGGACACCGGGACAGGGCTCCTACGAGCAGTACTTC. This encodes CASWTPGQGSYEQYF.

This sequence joins TRBV7-9 and TRBJ1-2; D gene unclear. Looked up from germline, CDR1 is SEHNR and CDR2 is FQNEAQ (reference sequence). The CDR3 is made up of 13 amino acids. Trimming removed 2 bases at V and 4 bases at J, with 8 bases between. CDR3 DNA sequence: TGTGCCAGCAGCTTAAATATCTTCTATGGCTACACCTTC. Encoded protein: CASSLNIFYGYTF.

This chain links TRBV11-2 with TRBJ2-1, with 12 bases fitting TRBD2. The CDR3 extends over 16 amino acids. J lost 3 bases, V lost 5 bases, and 5 bases had no gene match. Germline loops: CDR1 SGHAT, CDR2 FQNNGV. The DNA of the CDR3 is TGTGCCAGCAGCCGGACTAGCGGGGCCTTCTACAATGAGCAGTTCTTC. It translates to CASSRTSGAFYNEQFF.

This chain uses TRBV5-6 with TRBJ1-5; possible D gene TRBD1, 5 bases. The ends were cut back, 2 bases at V and 3 bases at J, with 15 bases in the middle. CDR3 length equals 16 residues. From germline, CDR1 is SGHDT and CDR2 YYEEEE. Written as DNA, the CDR3 is TGTGCCAGCAGCTTCCAAGGGGTGGAATCCAATCAGCCCCAGCATTTT. It is translated as CASSFQGVESNQPQHF.

This chain connects TRBV11-2 to TRBJ2-1; a weak D match, TRBD2 (6 bases). Trimming cost V 5 bases and J 4 bases, with 15 bases left between them. This CDR3 spans 15 amino acids. From germline, CDR1 is SGHAT and CDR2 FQNNGV. The chain's CDR3 is CASSRGSGEYNEQFF. As DNA, the CDR3 is TGTGCCAGCAGCCGAGGGTCGGGGGAATACAATGAGCAGTTCTTC. The whole variable domain, filled in from reference TRBV11-2 and TRBJ2-1, reads EAGVAQSPRYKIIEKRQSVAFWCNPISGHATLYWYQQILGQGPKLLIQFQNNGVVDDSQLPKDRFSAERLKGVDSTLKIQPAKLEDSAVYLCASSRGSGEYNEQFFGPGTRLTVL.

This chain connects TRBV7-8 to TRBJ2-1, with 8 bases aligning to TRBD2. CDR3 length: 17 amino acids. V was pared by 0 bases and J by 7 bases, with 11 bases of the junction left unmatched. Germline V CDR1 and CDR2: SGHVS, FQNEAQ. The DNA of the CDR3 is TGTGCCAGCAGCTTAGCTGGGGCCAGCGGGAGTAGAAATGAGCAGTTCTTC. As protein: CASSLAGASGSRNEQFF.